Described below is a single T cell receptor (beta chain) sequence and its context. Its antigen is unidentified. The data are from a study of OX40 agonist ivuxolimab in advanced cancers. Study summary: The group had a mean age of around 60 years, ranged from about 20 to 80, and was less than 85% male. Study-level points and caveats: Expanded peripheral T cells had an undetermined antigen specificity.

Unmatched junction bases numbered 11, after V lost 0 bases and J lost 3 bases. The V gene's germline CDR1 is LGHNA and CDR2 YSLEER. The CDR3 covers 18 residues. Assay: immunoSEQ multiplex PCR; the TCRdb copy retains only in-frame clones and omits some. The sample carries more than 65,000 clones, roughly 80% recorded once. The sequences come from CD4+ or CD8+ T cells sorted from blood, collected in a trial of the OX40 agonist ivuxolimab. J is TRBJ2-5 and V is TRBV4-3, with TRBD2 identical over 9 bases. This TCR was sampled from an adult with an advanced solid tumor such as melanoma, head and neck, liver or kidney cancer. The CDR3 DNA is TGCGCCAGCAGCCAAGATCCGCTGGCGGGGGGGCGGAAAGAGACCCAGTACTTC. Translated, it gives CASSQDPLAGGRKETQYF.